This TCR beta chain was documented in a study of long-term antiretroviral therapy in people with HIV. Study results and caveats: Controls had broader CDR3 length ranges than HIV repertoires did. ART adherence, viral resistance and therapy changes were not recorded.

Running of the v3.0 immunoSEQ assay took place at survey level. The method was immunoSEQ multiplex PCR; TCRdb's version includes in-frame clones alone and lacks a portion of them. The sample shows 25,000 to 30,000 clones, around 85% of them seen only once. A remark on this clone: Antigen: not known.

Per germline, CDR1 MNHNS and CDR2 SASEGT. The CDR3 has 14 amino acids. The V end lost 1 base, the J end lost 7 bases, and 11 bases lay between the germline ends. This chain links TRBV6-1 with TRBJ1-3, with a tentative D call TRBD1 (5 bases). This sequence was found in a man in his forties with HIV. Sequenced here: unsorted PBMCs, sampled 3 years after starting antiretroviral therapy. CDR3 coding DNA: TGTGCCAGCAGTGAAGTGGGTCAGGGCAACACCATATATTTT. It encodes CASSEVGQGNTIYF.